In this sample, the clone carrying this T cell receptor (beta chain) turned up a few times. What it binds is not known. This sample is drawn from a study of T-cell memory formation after mild COVID-19. Overall study: TCR clusters were mostly donor specific.

V lost 2 bases and J 7 bases, leaving 10 bases between the germline ends. Germline V gene data show CDR1 as SGHKS and CDR2 as YYEKEE (reference sequence). The CDR3 length is 14 residues. 5'RACE primed from the constant segment yielded TCR alpha and TCR beta cDNA libraries bearing sample barcodes and UMIs. TCRdb fed the 5' RACE reads into MiXCR, producing one record per CDR3 protein. Seen here are 200,000 to 300,000 distinct CDR3 sequences, over 15% observed once, and the top ten hold 20% to 25%. The study, taken as a whole, reports: Clones which contracted sat mainly in CM and EM if CD4+, and in EMRA if CD8+.

V usage is TRBV5-5 and J usage is TRBJ1-6, with a tentative D call TRBD1 (6 bases). Material: PBMCs or a T cell subset sorted from them (not recorded which). This receptor was obtained from a man between 18 and 35 years old who had mild COVID-19 (a few samples of this study predate the infection). Cell type and time point are not known. The chain's CDR3 is CASSLGGLNSPLHF. The CDR3 DNA is TGTGCCAGCAGCTTAGGGGGACTGAATTCACCCCTCCACTTT.